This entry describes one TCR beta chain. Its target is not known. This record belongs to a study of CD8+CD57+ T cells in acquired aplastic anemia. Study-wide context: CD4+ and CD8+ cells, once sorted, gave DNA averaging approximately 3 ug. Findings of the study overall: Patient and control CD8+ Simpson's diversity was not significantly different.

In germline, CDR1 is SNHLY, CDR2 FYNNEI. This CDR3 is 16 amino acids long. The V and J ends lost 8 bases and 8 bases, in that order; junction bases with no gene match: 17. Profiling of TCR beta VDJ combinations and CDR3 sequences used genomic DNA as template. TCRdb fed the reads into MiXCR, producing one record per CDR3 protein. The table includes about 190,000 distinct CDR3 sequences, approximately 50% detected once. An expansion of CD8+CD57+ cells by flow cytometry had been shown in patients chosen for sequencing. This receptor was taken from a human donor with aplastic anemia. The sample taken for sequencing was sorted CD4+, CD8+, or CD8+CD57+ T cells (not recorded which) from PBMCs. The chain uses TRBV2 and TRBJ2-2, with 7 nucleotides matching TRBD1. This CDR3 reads CASDRSGTAFPGELFF. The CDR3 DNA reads TGTGCCAGCGACAGGTCAGGGACAGCCTTCCCAGGGGAGCTGTTTTTT.